The 8 T cell receptor beta chains listed next were all sequenced from one sample in a study of T-cell reconstitution after alpha-beta-depleted transplantation in children. Using unique molecular identifiers, the investigators prepared the TCRbeta library. Each CDR3 protein gets one entry after TCRdb re-called the PCR reads with MiXCR. The profile shows around 300,000 distinct CDR3 sequences, 10% of them singletons. Specimen: PBMCs, collected before TCRalphabeta/CD19-depleted stem cell transplant. The receptors derive from a boy less than two years old with acute myeloid leukemia, due to receive a stem cell transplant.

This clonotype appeared many times. This sequence joins TRBV7-2 and TRBJ2-3; tentative D call: TRBD2 (5 bases). This CDR3 is 15 amino acids long. The germline V and J ends were trimmed by 3 bases and 4 bases, with 14 bases remaining between them. Germline CDR1 SGHTA, CDR2 FQGNSA. CDR3 sequence: CASSFKASPPDTQYF. The CDR3 bases are TGTGCCAGCAGCTTCAAGGCTAGCCCCCCAGATACGCAGTATTTT.

At least ten counts were recorded for this clonotype. The genes are TRBV20-1 and TRBJ2-3; 10 bases fit TRBD2. Germline values: CDR1 DFQATT, CDR2 SNEGSKA (reference sequence). The CDR3 loop spans 14 amino acids. The V gene end was trimmed by 6 bases and the J gene end by 3 bases; junction bases not matched to a gene: 6. In nucleotides, the CDR3 is TGCAGTGCCCTTAGCGGGGGGTTGACAGATACGCAGTATTTT. Translation gives CSALSGGLTDTQYF.

This clonotype has at least ten counts. This chain joins TRBV10-3 and TRBJ2-7; 12 nucleotides align to TRBD2. V dropped 5 bases and J dropped 6; count of bases not matched to a gene: 11. CDR1 is ENHRY, CDR2 SYGVKD, per germline. The CDR3 extends over 16 amino acids. DNA of the CDR3: TGTGCCATCAGTTCCGAACTAGCGGGGGGATTTCGCGAGCAGTACTTC. Amino acids: CAISSELAGGFREQYF.

Only a few counts were recorded for this clonotype. A much larger clone sits a single nucleotide away, making a read error possible. The gene calls are TRBV18 and TRBJ2-6; TRBD1 is a possible D gene (5 bases). Germline assignment: CDR1 KGHSH and CDR2 LQKENI. This CDR3 comprises 13 residues. In DNA, the CDR3 is TGTGCCAGCTCACTTACTGGGGCCAACGGCCTGACTTTC. Translated, it gives CASSLTGANGLTF.

This clonotype was recorded at least ten times. The CDR3 sequence is CASRLRTGRENIQYF. The DNA for the CDR3 is TGTGCCAGCAGACTTAGGACAGGGAGGGAAAACATTCAGTACTTC. The V and J genes are TRBV2 and TRBJ2-4, with D possibly being TRBD1 (8 bases). The CDR3 has 15 residues. V lost 6 bases, J lost 5 bases, and 17 bases lay in between. Germline values: CDR1 SNHLY, CDR2 FYNNEI.

This clonotype was counted many times. This chain joins TRBV20-1 and TRBJ2-7; no firm D call. V lost 3 bases to trimming and J lost 3 bases, with 18 bases between them. Germline CDR1 is DFQATT and CDR2 is SNEGSKA (reference sequence). The CDR3 length is 15 residues. The CDR3 is CSASSSGMEGYEQYF. Here the CDR3 DNA reads TGCAGTGCTAGTAGTTCTGGGATGGAAGGCTACGAGCAGTACTTC.

This clonotype has ten or more counts. The CDR3 coding sequence is TGCAGTGCTAGAGATACGGGGACAGGGGGGAGCGGAAACACCATATATTTT. Protein: CSARDTGTGGSGNTIYF. The chain is built from TRBV20-1 and TRBJ1-3; 11 bases match TRBD1. The germline V gene encodes CDR1 DFQATT and CDR2 SNEGSKA (reference sequence). The CDR3 loop spans 17 amino acids. The V and J ends lost 0 bases and 4 bases, in that order; junction bases with no gene match: 8.

The table lists this clonotype with many counts. CDR3 DNA sequence: TGTGCCAGCAGCTTAGTAGTTTCCTATGGCTACACCTTC. Translating it yields CASSLVVSYGYTF. The chain uses TRBV7-2 and TRBJ1-2; no clear D. Deletions cut 1 base from V and 4 bases from J, with 7 bases between. The CDR3 runs 13 residues. CDR1 and CDR2 from the germline V gene are SGHTA and FQGNSA.